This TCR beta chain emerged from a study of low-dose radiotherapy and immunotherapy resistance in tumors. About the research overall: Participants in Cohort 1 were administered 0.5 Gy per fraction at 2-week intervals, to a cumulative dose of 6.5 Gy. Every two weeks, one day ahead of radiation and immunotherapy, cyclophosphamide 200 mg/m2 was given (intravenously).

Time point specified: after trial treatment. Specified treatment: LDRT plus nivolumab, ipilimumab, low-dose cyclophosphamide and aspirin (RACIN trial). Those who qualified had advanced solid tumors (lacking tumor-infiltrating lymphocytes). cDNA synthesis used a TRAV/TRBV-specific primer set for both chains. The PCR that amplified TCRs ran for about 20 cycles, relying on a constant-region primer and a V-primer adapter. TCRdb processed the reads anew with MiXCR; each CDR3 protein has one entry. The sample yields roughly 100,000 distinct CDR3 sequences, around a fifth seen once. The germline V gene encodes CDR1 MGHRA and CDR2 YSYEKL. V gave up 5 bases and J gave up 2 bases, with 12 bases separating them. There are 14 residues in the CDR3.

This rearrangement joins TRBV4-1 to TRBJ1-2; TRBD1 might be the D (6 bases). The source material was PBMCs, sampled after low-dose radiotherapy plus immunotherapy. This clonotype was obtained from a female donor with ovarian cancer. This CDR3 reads CASSLLQGNYGYTF. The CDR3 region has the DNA TGCGCCAGCAGCTTATTACAGGGAAACTATGGCTACACCTTC.